These T cell receptor beta chains were read from a single sample in a study of CD8 T cells in ankylosing spondylitis. TCRdb re-analysed the 5' RACE reads in MiXCR, keeping a single row per CDR3 protein. The data contain around 770,000 distinct CDR3 sequences, 19% of them singletons. Sample: blood, either unsorted or a sorted T cell fraction (not recorded which). All receptors derive from a male donor with ankylosing spondylitis. Each CDR3 is given with its conserved first and last residue. Each record gives: CDR3 protein, J gene, V gene.

CASSLGGSGGANVLTF,TRBJ2-6,TRBV7-8
CSASLEQVGYGYTF,TRBJ1-2,TRBV20-1
CASSADRSSGNTIYF,TRBJ1-3,TRBV6-1
CASSLDGISYEQYF,TRBJ2-7,TRBV5-1
CSVEPGPPGYTF,TRBJ1-2,TRBV29-1
CSAGGLAGSSTGELFF,TRBJ2-2,TRBV20-1
CASSLADHNEQFF,TRBJ2-1,TRBV5-1
CSAHPQRTNTEAFF,TRBJ1-1,TRBV20-1
CASTPRESGSSYNEQFF,TRBJ2-1,TRBV2
CASSLVTGGTWYEQYF,TRBJ2-7,TRBV5-1
CASSDRGRLGANVLTF,TRBJ2-6,TRBV5-1
CASSDRPLLLNEQFF,TRBJ2-1,TRBV6-1
CSASAPLSGNDREQYF,TRBJ2-7,TRBV20-1
CASSYSVDQPQHF,TRBJ1-5,TRBV6-5
CSVEDLQGLAGGDEQFF,TRBJ2-1,TRBV29-1
CASRADGYNEQFF,TRBJ2-1,TRBV2
CASSAEGPGAYNEQFF,TRBJ2-1,TRBV21-1
CSVEGLSHNEQFF,TRBJ2-1,TRBV29-1
CASSPRDRTGEAFF,TRBJ1-1,TRBV5-1
CASSLGQGLGGNTIYF,TRBJ1-3,TRBV5-1
CASSRGHIPYEQYF,TRBJ2-7,TRBV6-2/TRBV6-3
CASSQGRTGGRYEQYF,TRBJ2-7,TRBV3-1
CASSSSYQPQHF,TRBJ1-5,TRBV12-3/TRBV12-4
CATSVGTEAFF,TRBJ1-1,TRBV24-1
CASSTTSGVGTGELFF,TRBJ2-2,TRBV7-8
CASSQETAGDEQFF,TRBJ2-1,TRBV14